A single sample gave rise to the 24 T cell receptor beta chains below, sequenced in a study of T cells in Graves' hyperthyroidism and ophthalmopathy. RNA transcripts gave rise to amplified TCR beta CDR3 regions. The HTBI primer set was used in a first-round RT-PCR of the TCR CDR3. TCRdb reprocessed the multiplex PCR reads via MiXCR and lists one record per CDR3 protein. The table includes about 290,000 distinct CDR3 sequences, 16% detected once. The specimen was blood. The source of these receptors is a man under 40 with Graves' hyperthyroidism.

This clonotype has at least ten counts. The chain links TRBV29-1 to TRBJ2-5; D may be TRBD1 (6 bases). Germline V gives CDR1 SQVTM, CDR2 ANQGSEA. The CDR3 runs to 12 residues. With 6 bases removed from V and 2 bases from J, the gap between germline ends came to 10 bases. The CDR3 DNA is TGCAGCGTCGGGGACACACAAGAGACCCAGTACTTC. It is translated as CSVGDTQETQYF.

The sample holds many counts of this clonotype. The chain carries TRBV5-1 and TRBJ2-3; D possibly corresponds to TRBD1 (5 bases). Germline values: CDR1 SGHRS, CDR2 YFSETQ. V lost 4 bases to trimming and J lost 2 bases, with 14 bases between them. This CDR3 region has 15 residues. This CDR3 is CASSANRLTTDTQYF. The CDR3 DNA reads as TGCGCCAGCAGCGCCAACAGGCTCACCACAGATACGCAGTATTTT.

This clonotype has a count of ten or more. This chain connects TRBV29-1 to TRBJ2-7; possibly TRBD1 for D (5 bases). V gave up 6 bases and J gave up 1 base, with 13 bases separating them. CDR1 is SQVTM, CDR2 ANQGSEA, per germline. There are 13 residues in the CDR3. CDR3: CSVFDRPSYEQYF. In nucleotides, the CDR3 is TGCAGCGTATTCGACAGACCATCCTACGAGCAGTACTTC.

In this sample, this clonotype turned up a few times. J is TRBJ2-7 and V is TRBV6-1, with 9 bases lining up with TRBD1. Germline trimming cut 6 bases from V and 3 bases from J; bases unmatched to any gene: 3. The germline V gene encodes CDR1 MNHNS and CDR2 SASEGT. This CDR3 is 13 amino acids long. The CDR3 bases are TGTGCCAGCAGGCGGGGACAGGGCTACGAGCAGTACTTC. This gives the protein CASRRGQGYEQYF.

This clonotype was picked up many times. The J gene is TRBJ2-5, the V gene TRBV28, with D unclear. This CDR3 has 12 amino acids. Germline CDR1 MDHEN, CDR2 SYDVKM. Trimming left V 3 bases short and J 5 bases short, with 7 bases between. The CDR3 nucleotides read TGTGCCAGCAGTTTGATAGAGGAGACCCAGTACTTC. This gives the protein CASSLIEETQYF. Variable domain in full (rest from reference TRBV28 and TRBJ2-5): DVKVTQSSRYLVKRTGEKVFLECVQDMDHENMFWYRQDPGLGLRLIYFSYDVKMKEKGDIPEGYSVSREKKERFSLILESASTNQTSMYLCASSLIEETQYFGPGTRLLVL.

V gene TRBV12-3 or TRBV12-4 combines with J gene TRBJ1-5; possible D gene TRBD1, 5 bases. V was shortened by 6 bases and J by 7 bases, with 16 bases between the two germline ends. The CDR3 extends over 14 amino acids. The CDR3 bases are TGTGCCAGCAGCCGAGACAGAAATACACAGCCCCAGCATTTT. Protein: CASSRDRNTQPQHF.

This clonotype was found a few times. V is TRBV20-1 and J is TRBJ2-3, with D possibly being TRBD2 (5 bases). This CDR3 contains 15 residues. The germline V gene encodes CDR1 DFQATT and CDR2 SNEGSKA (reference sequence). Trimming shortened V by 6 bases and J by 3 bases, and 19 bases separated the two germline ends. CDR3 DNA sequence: TGCAGTGCCGAGGGCCGAAAAACGGGTACAGATACGCAGTATTTT. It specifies CSAEGRKTGTDTQYF.

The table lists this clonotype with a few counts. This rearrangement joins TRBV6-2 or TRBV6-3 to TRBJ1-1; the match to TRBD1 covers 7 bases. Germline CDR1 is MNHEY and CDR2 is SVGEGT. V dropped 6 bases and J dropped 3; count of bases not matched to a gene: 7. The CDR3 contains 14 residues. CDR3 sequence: CASRRNDRDTEAFF. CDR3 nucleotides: TGTGCCAGCAGGCGAAACGACAGGGACACTGAAGCTTTCTTT.

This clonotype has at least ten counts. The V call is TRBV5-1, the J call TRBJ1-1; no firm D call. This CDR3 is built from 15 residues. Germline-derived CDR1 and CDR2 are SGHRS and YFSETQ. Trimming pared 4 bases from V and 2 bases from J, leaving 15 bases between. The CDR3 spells CASSPLRPRNTEAFF. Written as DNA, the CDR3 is TGCGCCAGCAGCCCCTTACGACCCCGTAACACTGAAGCTTTCTTT.

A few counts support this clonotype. CDR3 residues: CATSDPRLGLGAVGGYTF. CDR3 in DNA: TGTGCCACCAGTGACCCCCGATTGGGGCTGGGGGCAGTGGGTGGCTACACCTTC. The V gene is TRBV24-1, the J gene TRBJ1-2, with D possibly matching TRBD1 (6 bases). The germline CDR1 and CDR2 sequences are KGHDR and SFDVKD. V lost 4 bases and J 7 bases, leaving 27 bases between the germline ends. This CDR3 spans 18 amino acids.

CDR3 sequence: CSARERTIYNEQFF. The CDR3 DNA is TGCAGTGCTAGAGAAAGGACCATCTACAATGAGCAGTTCTTC. This chain connects TRBV20-1 to TRBJ2-1, with no clear D. This CDR3 region has 14 residues. Germline CDR1 is DFQATT and CDR2 is SNEGSKA (reference sequence). Trimming shortened V by 0 bases and J by 3 bases, and 9 bases separated the two germline ends.

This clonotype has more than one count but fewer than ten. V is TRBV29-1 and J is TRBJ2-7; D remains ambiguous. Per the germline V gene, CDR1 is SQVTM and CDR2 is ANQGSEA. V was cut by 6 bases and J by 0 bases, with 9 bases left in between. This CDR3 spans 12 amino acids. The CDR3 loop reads CSVVRSSYEQYF. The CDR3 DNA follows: TGCAGCGTAGTACGGAGCTCCTACGAGCAGTACTTC.

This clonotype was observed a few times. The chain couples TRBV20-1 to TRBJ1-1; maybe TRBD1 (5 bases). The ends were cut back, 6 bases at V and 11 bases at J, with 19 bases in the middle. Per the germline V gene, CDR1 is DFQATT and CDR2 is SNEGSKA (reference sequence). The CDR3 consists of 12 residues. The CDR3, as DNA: TGCAGTGCCTACCGGGACCTTGGAGGGGCTTTCTTT. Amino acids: CSAYRDLGGAFF.

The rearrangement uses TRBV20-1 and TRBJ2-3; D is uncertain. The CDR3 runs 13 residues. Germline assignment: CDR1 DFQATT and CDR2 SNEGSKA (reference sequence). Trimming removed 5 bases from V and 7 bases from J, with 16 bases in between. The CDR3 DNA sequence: TGCAGTGCTCCTCCCCTAGACCGTAATACGCAGTATTTT. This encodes CSAPPLDRNTQYF.

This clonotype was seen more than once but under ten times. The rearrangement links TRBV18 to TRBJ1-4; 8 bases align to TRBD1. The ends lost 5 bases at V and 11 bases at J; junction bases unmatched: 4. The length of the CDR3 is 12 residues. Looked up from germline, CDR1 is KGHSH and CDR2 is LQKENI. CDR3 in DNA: TGTGCCAGCTCATCGGACAGGGAGAAACTGTTTTTT. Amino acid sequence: CASSSDREKLFF. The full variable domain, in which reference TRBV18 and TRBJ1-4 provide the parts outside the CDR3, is NAGVMQNPRHLVRRRGQEARLRCSPMKGHSHVYWYRQLPEEGLKFMVYLQKENIIDESGMPKERFSAEFPKEGPSILRIQQVVRGDSAAYFCASSSDREKLFFGSGTQLSVL.

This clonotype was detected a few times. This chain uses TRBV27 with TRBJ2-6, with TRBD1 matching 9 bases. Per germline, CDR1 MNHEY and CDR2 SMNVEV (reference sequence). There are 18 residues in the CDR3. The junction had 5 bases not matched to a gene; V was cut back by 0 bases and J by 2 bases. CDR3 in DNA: TGTGCCAGCAGTTTATCTGACGGGACAGGGACTGGGGCCAACGTCCTGACTTTC. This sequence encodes CASSLSDGTGTGANVLTF.

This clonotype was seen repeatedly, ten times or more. The CDR3 region has the DNA TGTGCCAGCAGTTTAGGAGAGCTGGATACGCAGTATTTT. It encodes CASSLGELDTQYF. The genes are TRBV12-3 or TRBV12-4 and TRBJ2-3, with D unclear. The CDR3 totals 13 residues. Trimming took off 1 base at V and 6 bases at J, with 8 bases between the two ends.

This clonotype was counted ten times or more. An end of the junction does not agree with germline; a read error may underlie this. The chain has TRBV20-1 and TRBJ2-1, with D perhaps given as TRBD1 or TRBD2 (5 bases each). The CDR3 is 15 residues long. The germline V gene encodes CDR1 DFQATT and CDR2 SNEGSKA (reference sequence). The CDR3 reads CSALGGSGGYNEQFF. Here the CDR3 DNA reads TGCAGTGCCCTTGGGGGAAGCGGAGGCTACAATGAACAGTTCTTC.

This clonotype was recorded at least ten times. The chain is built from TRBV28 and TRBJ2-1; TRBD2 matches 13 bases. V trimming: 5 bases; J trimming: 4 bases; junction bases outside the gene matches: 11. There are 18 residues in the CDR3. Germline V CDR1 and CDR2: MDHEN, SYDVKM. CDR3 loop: CASSGTRTSGSPYNEQFF. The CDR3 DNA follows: TGTGCCAGCAGTGGAACACGGACTAGCGGGAGTCCATACAATGAGCAGTTCTTC.

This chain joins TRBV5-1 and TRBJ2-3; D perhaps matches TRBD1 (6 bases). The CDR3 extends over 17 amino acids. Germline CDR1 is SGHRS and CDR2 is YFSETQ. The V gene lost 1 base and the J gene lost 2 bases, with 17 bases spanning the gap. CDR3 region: CASSLSSTGTITDTQYF. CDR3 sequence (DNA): TGCGCCAGCAGCTTGAGTTCCACCGGGACAATCACAGATACGCAGTATTTT.

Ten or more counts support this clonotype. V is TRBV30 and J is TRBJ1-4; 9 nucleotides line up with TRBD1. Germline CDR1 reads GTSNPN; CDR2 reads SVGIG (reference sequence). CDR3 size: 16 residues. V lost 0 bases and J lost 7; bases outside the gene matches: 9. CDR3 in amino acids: CAWSVGWGQGREKLFF. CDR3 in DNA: TGTGCCTGGAGTGTAGGTTGGGGACAGGGACGTGAAAAACTGTTTTTT.

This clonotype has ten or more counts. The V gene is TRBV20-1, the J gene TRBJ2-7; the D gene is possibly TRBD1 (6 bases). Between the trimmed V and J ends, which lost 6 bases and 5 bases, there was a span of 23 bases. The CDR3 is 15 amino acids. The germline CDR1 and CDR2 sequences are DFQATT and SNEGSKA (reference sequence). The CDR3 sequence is CSASSGQGRLNEQYF. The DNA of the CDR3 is TGCAGTGCGTCCTCGGGGCAGGGGCGTTTGAACGAGCAGTACTTC.

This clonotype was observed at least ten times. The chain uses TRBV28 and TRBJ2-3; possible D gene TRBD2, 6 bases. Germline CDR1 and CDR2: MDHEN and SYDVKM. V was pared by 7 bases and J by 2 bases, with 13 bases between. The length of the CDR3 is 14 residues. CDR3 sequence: CASMRDSITDTQYF. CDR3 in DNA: TGTGCCAGCATGAGGGACTCAATCACAGATACGCAGTATTTT.

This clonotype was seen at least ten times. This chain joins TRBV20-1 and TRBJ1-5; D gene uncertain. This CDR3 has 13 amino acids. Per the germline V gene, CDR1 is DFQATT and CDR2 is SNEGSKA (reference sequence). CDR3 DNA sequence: TGCAGCGCTTACCAATCTAGCAATCAGCCCCAGCATTTT. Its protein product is CSAYQSSNQPQHF.